This TCR beta chain was obtained from a study of identical twins. Study-wide results and caveats: Models, which agreed with sharing between unrelated individuals, nonetheless underestimated the out-of-frame TCR alpha sharing seen in monozygotic twins.

TCRdb processed the 5' RACE reads anew with MiXCR; each CDR3 protein has one entry. The data hold around 530,000 distinct CDR3 sequences, with roughly 15% observed a single time. On this clonotype itself: Its antigen is not known.

Germline V CDR1 and CDR2: MNHNS, SASEGT. The CDR3 extends over 13 amino acids. The V and J ends lost 10 bases and 7 bases, in that order; junction bases with no gene match: 10. This sample also appeared in a second study, on yellow fever vaccine responses in identical twins. In that study: Vaccine-induced T cell responses in twins were reportedly observed to appear partly convergent, partly personalized.

Input material: CD4+ T cells sorted from blood. The chain joins TRBV6-1 to TRBJ2-1; 7 positions agree with TRBD2. This TCR was recovered from a woman aged 18 to 35 in good health. DNA of the CDR3: TGTGCCATCAGGAGGGAGGGCCAGAATGAGCAGTTCTTC. As protein: CAIRREGQNEQFF.